This T cell receptor beta chain came from a study of blood T cell repertoires in COVID-19 (dated by TCRdb to about 2020). Regarding the research as a whole: Samples covering the acute and convalescent phases of COVID-19 were provided by collaborators in the United States, Italy and Spain. The material from the prospective study consisted of cDNA or gDNA derived from T cells, B-cell-depleted T cells, or PBMCs. The dataset comprised deeply sampled blood TCRbeta repertoires from subjects exposed to, actively infected with, or recovered from COVID-19. A freely available public database, intended as a resource for researchers studying the immune response to SARS-CoV-2, is where the repertoires were released. The samples were drawn from the first 160 participants of the ongoing ImmuneRACE study and from about 1,200 subjects provided by 6 global collaborators. Nearly every sample came with metadata listing a de-identified subject ID, COVID-19 status, age in years and sex. HLA class I and class II types, where available, came from metadata supplied by the sample provider rather than from assay-based typing.

TCRbeta CDR3 regions were amplified from genomic DNA using the immunoSEQ Assay, a bias-controlled multiplex PCR. As for how the authors treated the data: Nucleated cell counts per sample were estimated from amplification of reference gene primers within the assay. To quantify the absolute abundance of each unique TCRbeta CDR3 rearrangement, sequence reads were collapsed and filtered. For each sample, productive Simpson clonality was calculated as the square root of Simpson's diversity index over productive rearrangements. This immuneACCESS table, as held by TCRdb, lists in-frame sequences with V and J called but not all clones. Of the missing ones, under half trace to an unresolved V gene in checked studies; the others have no known cause. V, J and clone size derive from that table, while D and trimming were established from the DNA sequence. For this sample the table gives 250,000 to 300,000 clones, of which 81% were detected only once. About 2.9% of the sample belongs to the ten largest clones.

The collaborating institutions used their own protocols to collect whole blood in K2EDTA tubes. For TCRbeta analysis, collaborators shipped samples as frozen whole blood, isolated PBMCs, or DNA extracted from either of those sample types. The investigation overall reported the following: How much clinical and demographic metadata was included differed by source and by participant, and the metadata was provided uncurated.

This clone was counted only a few times. The target of this receptor is not known. The input lacks base qualities; no much larger clone sits a single base away. This sequence originates from a woman aged 55-70 years with active or convalescent COVID-19. Sequenced material: peripheral blood.

The CDR3 region: CASSRDRGHGYTF. The sequence in DNA is TGTGCCAGCAGCCGGGACAGGGGCCATGGCTACACCTTC. This receptor chain uses TRBV2 and TRBJ1-2; TRBD1 agrees with 10 junctional bases. The germline V gene encodes CDR1 SNHLY and CDR2 FYNNEI. The CDR3 has 13 amino acids, counting the end cysteine and phenylalanine. The entry retains the CDR3 DNA only, 39 bases that are in frame from base 1. Trimming takes 6 bases off V and 6 bases off J; junction bases not matched to a gene: 4.